These 20 T cell receptor beta chains were all obtained from the same sample, sequenced in a study of T cell responses to AZD1222 COVID-19 vaccine. The protocol was immunoSEQ multiplex PCR, while the TCRdb copy is restricted to in-frame clones and leaves out a portion. This repertoire shows about 200,000 clones, around 93% found once; its top ten account for approximately 1%. This material consisted of peripheral blood, taken 28 days after the second AZD1222 dose. These receptors originate from an adult who received the AZD1222 COVID-19 vaccine.

The rearrangement joins TRBV7-9 to TRBJ1-2; no definite D call. This CDR3 spans 15 amino acids. Trimming pared 1 base from V and 5 bases from J, leaving 14 bases between. CDR1 is SEHNR, CDR2 FQNEAQ, per germline (reference sequence). This CDR3 is CASSLVGNPAYGYTF. The CDR3, as DNA: TGTGCCAGCAGCTTAGTGGGAAACCCGGCGTATGGCTACACCTTC.

J is TRBJ2-2 and V is TRBV19; D unclear. The CDR3 runs to 14 residues. Per the germline V gene, CDR1 is LNHDA and CDR2 is SQIVND (reference sequence). The V and J ends lost 2 bases and 1 base respectively, with 5 bases between them. The CDR3 region is CASSIRGNTGELFF. In DNA form, the CDR3 reads TGTGCCAGTAGTATAAGAGGGAACACCGGGGAGCTGTTTTTT.

The chain links TRBV10-2 to TRBJ1-1; 10 bases line up with TRBD1. This CDR3 region has 15 residues. Trimming at V came to 5 bases and at J to 3 bases, leaving 6 bases not matched to a gene. Germline lookup yields CDR1 WSHSY and CDR2 SAAADI. The DNA of the CDR3 is TGCGCCAGCAGTTGGACAGGGGGGTCGGACACTGAAGCTTTCTTT. Translating gives CASSWTGGSDTEAFF.

This CDR3 reads CASRRGPEAFF. CDR3 DNA: TGTGCCAGTAGACGGGGACCTGAAGCTTTCTTT. The rearrangement joins TRBV19 to TRBJ1-1; maybe TRBD1 (5 bases). With 6 bases removed from V and 6 bases from J, the gap between germline ends came to 8 bases. CDR1 is LNHDA, CDR2 SQIVND, per germline (reference sequence). The CDR3 spans 11 residues.

This clone was observed once. The chain employs TRBV3-1 (or the pseudogene TRBV3-2) and TRBJ1-2; D is possibly TRBD1 (5 bases). V was cut by 0 bases and J by 2 bases, with 10 bases left in between. This CDR3 has 15 residues. Per the germline V gene, CDR1 is LGHDT and CDR2 is YNNKEL (reference sequence). CDR3 DNA: TGTGCCAGCAGCCAAGATGACAGAGAAAACTATGGCTACACCTTC. This translates into CASSQDDRENYGYTF.

The rearrangement uses TRBV9 and TRBJ1-2, with 7 nucleotides matching TRBD1. The CDR3 totals 17 residues. The ends lost 4 bases at V and 0 bases at J; junction bases unmatched: 12. The V gene's germline CDR1 is SGDLS and CDR2 YYNGEE. The CDR3 here is CASSPREQGIANYGYTF. CDR3 DNA: TGTGCCAGCAGCCCCAGGGAACAGGGGATAGCTAACTATGGCTACACCTTC.

The chain carries TRBV6-4 and TRBJ1-2; 9 bases map to TRBD1. This CDR3 is 16 amino acids long. CDR1 MRHNA and CDR2 SNTAGT come from the germline V gene. V trimming: 0 bases; J trimming: 2 bases; junction bases outside the gene matches: 4. CDR3 region: CASSDSFGTGNYGYTF. The CDR3 nucleotides read TGTGCCAGCAGTGACTCGTTCGGGACAGGGAACTATGGCTACACCTTC.

The V call is TRBV6-2 or TRBV6-3, the J call TRBJ2-1; 14 nucleotides agree with TRBD2. Germline V gene lookup returns CDR1 MNHEY and CDR2 SVGEGT. The J segment lost 7 bases and the V segment lost 4 bases, leaving 3 bases of the junction unmatched. CDR3 length: 15 residues. CDR3: CASSSGLAGANEQFF. The CDR3 DNA follows: TGTGCCAGCAGTTCGGGACTAGCGGGGGCGAATGAGCAGTTCTTC.

The chain is built from TRBV7-8 and TRBJ1-2; D not certain. The CDR3 runs 14 residues. Germline V gives CDR1 SGHVS, CDR2 FQNEAQ. V was clipped by 2 bases and J by 5 bases, with 12 bases between them. This CDR3 is CASSLIPGRYGYTF. The CDR3 nucleotides read TGTGCCAGCAGCTTAATCCCAGGCCGGTATGGCTACACCTTC. The entire variable domain, with the rest obtained from reference TRBV7-8 and TRBJ1-2, is as follows: GAGVSQSPRYKVAKRGQDVALRCDPISGHVSLFWYQQALGQGPEFLTYFQNEAQLDKSGLPSDRFFAERPEGSVSTLKIQRTQQEDSAVYLCASSLIPGRYGYTFGSGTRLTVV.

CDR3 DNA sequence: TGTGCCAGCACCTATGAAGGGCTCACAGATACGCAGTATTTT. It translates to CASTYEGLTDTQYF. The chain couples TRBV28 to TRBJ2-3; D is uncertain. The germline CDR1 and CDR2 sequences are MDHEN and SYDVKM. Trimming took 7 bases from V and 2 from J, leaving 13 bases between them. This CDR3 spans 14 amino acids. The entire variable domain, with the rest obtained from reference TRBV28 and TRBJ2-3, is as follows: DVKVTQSSRYLVKRTGEKVFLECVQDMDHENMFWYRQDPGLGLRLIYFSYDVKMKEKGDIPEGYSVSREKKERFSLILESASTNQTSMYLCASTYEGLTDTQYFGPGTRLTVL.

Only a few counts were recorded for this clone. This chain connects TRBV28 to TRBJ1-4; D is uncertain. V was trimmed by 3 bases and J by 0 bases, leaving 8 bases between them. Per the germline V gene, CDR1 is MDHEN and CDR2 is SYDVKM. CDR3 length: 15 residues. In DNA, the CDR3 is TGTGCCAGCAGTTTTGAGGCTGCAACTAATGAAAAACTGTTTTTT. It codes for CASSFEAATNEKLFF.

The chain employs TRBV4-1 and TRBJ2-3; 13 nucleotides align to TRBD2. V dropped 5 bases and J dropped 4; count of bases not matched to a gene: 3. Germline CDR1 is MGHRA and CDR2 is YSYEKL. The CDR3 totals 15 residues. The CDR3 loop reads CASSLGLAGSDTQYF. CDR3 bases: TGCGCCAGCAGCTTGGGACTAGCGGGGTCAGATACGCAGTATTTT.

The CDR3 nucleotides are TGCGCCAGCAGCTTGAGTTCTGGGAACACTGAAGCTTTCTTT. It specifies CASSLSSGNTEAFF. The chain recombines TRBV5-1 with TRBJ1-1; no reliable D call. CDR3 length equals 14 residues. Per the germline V gene, CDR1 is SGHRS and CDR2 is YFSETQ. V was pared by 1 base and J by 1 base, with 8 bases between.

The genes are TRBV30 and TRBJ1-5; 9 bases align to TRBD1. The CDR3 consists of 14 residues. Per the germline V gene, CDR1 is GTSNPN and CDR2 is SVGIG (reference sequence). Germline trimming cut 1 base from V and 4 bases from J; bases unmatched to any gene: 2. The CDR3 DNA reads TGTGCCTGGAGTGCCGGACAGGGGAATCAGCCCCAGCATTTT. Its translation: CAWSAGQGNQPQHF.

The J gene is TRBJ2-2, the V gene TRBV4-3; TRBD2 aligns across 8 bases. Germline CDR1 reads LGHNA; CDR2 reads YSLEER. V was pared by 0 bases and J by 5 bases, with 11 bases of the junction left unmatched. The CDR3 consists of 18 residues. DNA for the CDR3: TGCGCCAGCAGCCAAGATCTTAGTGCGGGGGGCTGGACCGGGGAGCTGTTTTTT. It codes for CASSQDLSAGGWTGELFF.

The V gene is TRBV5-4, the J gene TRBJ1-1; tentative D call: TRBD1 (5 bases). The CDR3 contains 14 residues. Trimming stripped 1 base from V and 4 bases from J, with 11 bases between. Germline CDR1 SGHNT, CDR2 YYREEE (reference sequence). The CDR3 DNA follows: TGTGCCAGCAGCTTGTCTTGGGGACGCACTGAAGCTTTCTTT. It is translated as CASSLSWGRTEAFF. The full variable domain, completed using reference TRBV5-4 and TRBJ1-1, is ETGVTQSPTHLIKTRGQQVTLRCSSQSGHNTVSWYQQALGQGPQFIFQYYREEENGRGNFPPRFSGLQFPNYSSELNVNALELDDSALYLCASSLSWGRTEAFFGQGTRLTVV.

V gene TRBV19 combines with J gene TRBJ2-2; 8 nucleotides match TRBD1. The CDR3 is 16 residues long. Germline lookup yields CDR1 LNHDA and CDR2 SQIVND (reference sequence). Trimming cost V 3 bases and J 5 bases; bases outside gene matches: 8. This chain's CDR3 is CASSIEGTGLTGELFF. Written as DNA, the CDR3 is TGTGCCAGTAGTATTGAGGGGACAGGACTTACCGGGGAGCTGTTTTTT.

This sequence joins TRBV5-1 and TRBJ2-5, with 7 bases fitting TRBD1. CDR1 SGHRS and CDR2 YFSETQ come from the germline V gene. This CDR3 region has 14 residues. Trimming at V came to 5 bases and at J to 2 bases, leaving 6 bases not matched to a gene. The CDR3 loop is CASSRDSFQETQYF. The CDR3 DNA is TGCGCCAGCAGTCGGGACAGTTTTCAAGAGACCCAGTACTTC.

This chain's CDR3 is CASSIGQGSTDTQYF. In nucleotides, the CDR3 is TGTGCCAGCAGCATCGGACAGGGTTCGACAGATACGCAGTATTTT. This chain uses TRBV9 with TRBJ2-3, with TRBD1 matching 8 bases. The germline V gene has CDR1 SGDLS and CDR2 YYNGEE. V dropped 4 bases and J dropped 3; count of bases not matched to a gene: 7. This CDR3 is 15 amino acids long. The whole variable domain, filled in from reference TRBV9 and TRBJ2-3, reads DSGVTQTPKHLITATGQRVTLRCSPRSGDLSVYWYQQSLDQGLQFLIQYYNGEERAKGNILERFSAQQFPDLHSELNLSSLELGDSALYFCASSIGQGSTDTQYFGPGTRLTVL.

The rearrangement joins TRBV5-1 to TRBJ2-3; D call uncertain. The V end lost 6 bases, the J end lost 2 bases, and 10 bases lay between the germline ends. CDR1 is SGHRS and CDR2 is YFSETQ in the germline V gene. The CDR3 totals 13 residues. CDR3 bases: TGCGCCAGCATTAACAGAGACACAGATACGCAGTATTTT. Translating gives CASINRDTDTQYF. Based on the CDR3 plus reference TRBV5-1 and TRBJ2-3, the full variable domain is KAGVTQTPRYLIKTRGQQVTLSCSPISGHRSVSWYQQTPGQGLQFLFEYFSETQRNKGNFPGRFSGRQFSNSRSEMNVSTLELGDSALYLCASINRDTDTQYFGPGTRLTVL.